Below, 21 T cell receptor beta chains from the same sample are listed, as sequenced in a study of OX40 agonist ivuxolimab in advanced cancers. Only in-frame clones appear in the TCRdb table, and some are missing; sequencing was by immunoSEQ multiplex PCR. The repertoire holds tens of thousands of clones, with roughly 88% as singletons. The sample was CD4+ or CD8+ T cells sorted from blood, taken in a trial of the OX40 agonist ivuxolimab. These receptors were collected from an adult with an advanced solid tumor such as melanoma, head and neck, liver or kidney cancer.

The chain links TRBV19 to TRBJ1-4, with TRBD1 identical over 9 bases. This CDR3 is 15 amino acids long. In germline, CDR1 is LNHDA, CDR2 SQIVND (reference sequence). The trim removed 6 bases at V and 7 bases at J, leaving 9 bases unmatched. CDR3 nucleotides: TGTGCCAGTAGCGCCGGGGACAGGGAGCCTGAAAAACTGTTTTTT. Translating it yields CASSAGDREPEKLFF.

The chain joins TRBV2 to TRBJ1-1; TRBD1 agrees at 11 bases. The CDR3 spans 15 residues. After removal of 1 base from V and 4 bases from J, the junction contained 2 bases not matched to a gene. The germline V gene has CDR1 SNHLY and CDR2 FYNNEI. The CDR3 DNA reads as TGTGCCAGCAGTGAAGTAGGGACAGGGGGCACTGAAGCTTTCTTT. It codes for CASSEVGTGGTEAFF.

This clone was seen only a few times. CDR3: CASSLYVLVDTEAFF. The CDR3 DNA reads as TGTGCCAGCAGTCTTTACGTGTTGGTGGACACTGAAGCTTTCTTT. The chain links TRBV5-6 to TRBJ1-1, with no clear D. V was pared by 5 bases and J by 3 bases, with 17 bases between. This CDR3 contains 15 residues. In germline, CDR1 is SGHDT, CDR2 YYEEEE. Supplemented by reference TRBV5-6 and TRBJ1-1, the full variable domain reads DAGVTQSPTHLIKTRGQQVTLRCSPKSGHDTVSWYQQALGQGPQFIFQYYEEEERQRGNFPDRFSGHQFPNYSSELNVNALLLGDSALYLCASSLYVLVDTEAFFGQGTRLTVV.

The rearrangement uses TRBV7-3 and TRBJ2-5; D may be TRBD1 or TRBD2 (6 bases each). The CDR3 totals 15 residues. The V and J ends lost 0 bases and 5 bases respectively, with 13 bases between them. Germline V lookup: CDR1 SGHTA, CDR2 FQGTGA. CDR3 protein: CASSLTSGGGETQYF. The CDR3 DNA follows: TGTGCCAGCAGCTTAACGTCCGGGGGCGGGGAGACCCAGTACTTC.

The rearrangement links TRBV7-3 to TRBJ1-5; D is undetermined. V was cut by 3 bases and J by 0 bases, with 3 bases left in between. The CDR3 sequence is 13 residues long. The germline gives CDR1 SGHTA, CDR2 FQGTGA. CDR3 protein: CASSLDSNQPQHF. The CDR3 nucleotides read TGTGCCAGCAGCTTGGATAGCAATCAGCCCCAGCATTTT.

The chain carries TRBV28 and TRBJ2-3, with D unclear. The CDR3 is 14 amino acids. The V end lost 11 bases, the J end lost 2 bases, and 17 bases lay between the germline ends. Germline V gene lookup returns CDR1 MDHEN and CDR2 SYDVKM. As DNA, the CDR3 is TGTGCCTCGGGCGCAATCAAGCCCACAGATACGCAGTATTTT. Amino acids: CASGAIKPTDTQYF.

J is TRBJ1-2 and V is TRBV6-5, with TRBD1 matching 8 bases. Per the germline V gene, CDR1 is MNHEY and CDR2 is SVGAGI. CDR3 length: 13 amino acids. The V segment lost 5 bases and the J segment 8 bases; nucleotides outside the gene matches: 7. The CDR3 DNA sequence: TGTGCCAGCAGTCTGGACAGGGAGAGCGGCTACACCTTC. The encoded protein is CASSLDRESGYTF.

This chain connects TRBV6-1 to TRBJ1-5; the match to TRBD1 covers 7 bases. The CDR3 runs 17 residues. Per germline, CDR1 MNHNS and CDR2 SASEGT. V lost 2 bases to trimming and J lost 7 bases; unmatched junction nucleotides: 14. The CDR3 sequence is CASSERAPTLQGQPQHF. The CDR3 bases are TGTGCCAGCAGTGAACGAGCGCCGACATTACAGGGGCAGCCCCAGCATTTT.

The chain combines TRBV25-1 with TRBJ1-6, with 10 bases that match TRBD1. The CDR3 loop spans 17 amino acids. Germline lookup yields CDR1 MGHDK and CDR2 SYGVNS. The V and J ends lost 0 bases and 10 bases, in that order; junction bases with no gene match: 9. The CDR3 bases are TGTGCCAGCAGTGAATATTCCGGACAGGGGGGTTACTCACCCCTCCACTTT. It encodes CASSEYSGQGGYSPLHF.

The chain is built from TRBV5-1 and TRBJ2-7; D call uncertain. Between the trimmed V and J ends, which lost 4 bases and 3 bases, there was a span of 5 bases. Germline V lookup: CDR1 SGHRS, CDR2 YFSETQ. CDR3 length equals 11 residues. Here the CDR3 reads CASSDDYEQYF. DNA for the CDR3: TGCGCCAGCAGCGACGACTACGAGCAGTACTTC.

This chain joins TRBV28 and TRBJ1-1, with D possibly matching TRBD1 (6 bases). Germline assignment: CDR1 MDHEN and CDR2 SYDVKM. The V gene lost 1 base and the J gene lost 5 bases, with 11 bases spanning the gap. CDR3 length: 14 amino acids. This CDR3 reads CASSLSGGQTEAFF. CDR3 nucleotide sequence: TGTGCCAGCAGTTTATCTGGCGGACAGACTGAAGCTTTCTTT.

The chain carries TRBV7-9 and TRBJ2-3; D not resolved. Germline values: CDR1 SEHNR, CDR2 FQNEAQ (reference sequence). This CDR3 is built from 14 residues. V lost 5 bases to trimming and J lost 0 bases, with 9 bases between them. The CDR3 protein is CASSRDGSTDTQYF. In nucleotides, the CDR3 is TGTGCCAGCAGCCGCGACGGAAGCACAGATACGCAGTATTTT.

The gene calls are TRBV25-1 and TRBJ2-3, with 11 bases that match TRBD2. Trimming took 4 bases from V and 6 from J; bases not matched to a gene: 3. The CDR3 contains 14 residues. The V gene's germline CDR1 is MGHDK and CDR2 SYGVNS. For the CDR3, the DNA is TGTGCCAGCAGTGCCTCTAGCGGGGGGGATACGCAGTATTTT. Amino acid sequence: CASSASSGGDTQYF.

This chain joins TRBV5-6 and TRBJ1-3; D is unresolved. With 2 bases removed from V and 0 bases from J, the gap between germline ends came to 3 bases. Germline CDR1 SGHDT, CDR2 YYEEEE. CDR3 length: 13 amino acids. DNA of the CDR3: TGTGCCAGCAGCTTTCCCTCTGGAAACACCATATATTTT. As protein: CASSFPSGNTIYF.

The V and J genes are TRBV7-8 and TRBJ1-2, with 7 bases identical to TRBD1. CDR3 length: 15 amino acids. The V gene end was trimmed by 4 bases and the J gene end by 4 bases; junction bases not matched to a gene: 9. Germline assignment: CDR1 SGHVS and CDR2 FQNEAQ. CDR3 sequence (DNA): TGTGCCAGCAGCTATAGCGAACAGGGGATCTATGGCTACACCTTC. Translating it yields CASSYSEQGIYGYTF.

The V call is TRBV28, the J call TRBJ1-5; 7 bases fit TRBD1. Trimming cost V 2 bases and J 2 bases; bases outside gene matches: 3. This CDR3 region has 15 residues. Germline V CDR1 and CDR2: MDHEN, SYDVKM. The CDR3: CASSLGGQGNQPQHF. The CDR3 coding sequence is TGTGCCAGCAGTTTAGGTGGACAGGGCAATCAGCCCCAGCATTTT.

The V and J genes are TRBV9 and TRBJ1-4, with 7 positions matching TRBD1. V lost 0 bases and J lost 2; bases outside the gene matches: 4. There are 16 residues in the CDR3. CDR1 is SGDLS and CDR2 is YYNGEE in the germline V gene. The DNA for the CDR3 is TGTGCCAGCAGCGTAGCCCCGACAGGGACTAATGAAAAACTGTTTTTT. This gives the protein CASSVAPTGTNEKLFF.

The rearrangement links TRBV29-1 to TRBJ2-1; TRBD1 aligns across 9 bases. CDR1 and CDR2 (germline): SQVTM, ANQGSEA. The length of the CDR3 is 14 residues. With 7 bases clipped from V and 5 bases from J, the junction kept 9 bases outside the gene matches. In nucleotides, the CDR3 is TGCAGCGCAAAACGGGGACAGGGCGACAATGAGCAGTTCTTC. This codes for CSAKRGQGDNEQFF.

The chain has TRBV7-2 and TRBJ1-2; maybe TRBD1 (6 bases). V lost 5 bases to trimming and J lost 6 bases, with 19 bases between them. This CDR3 comprises 15 residues. Germline V lookup: CDR1 SGHTA, CDR2 FQGNSA. The CDR3 nucleotides are TGTGCCAGCAGCGCCTTAGGGCAGGGGTTAAATGGCTACACCTTC. This gives the protein CASSALGQGLNGYTF.

J is TRBJ1-4 and V is TRBV11-2; D is perhaps TRBD1 (5 bases). The germline V and J ends were trimmed by 0 bases and 12 bases, with 11 bases remaining between them. CDR3 size: 13 residues. CDR1 SGHAT and CDR2 FQNNGV come from the germline V gene. The CDR3 region has the DNA TGTGCCAGCAGCTTAGATCGGGAAGGGGAACTGTTTTTT. This sequence encodes CASSLDREGELFF.

This clone is a singleton in its sample. This chain links TRBV5-8 with TRBJ1-3; no reliable D call. The CDR3 covers 16 residues. V was cut by 1 base and J by 0 bases, with 11 bases left in between. The germline gives CDR1 SGHTS, CDR2 YDEGEE. CDR3 DNA: TGTGCCAGCAGCTTGTTAGCCCGACTCTCTGGAAACACCATATATTTT. It codes for CASSLLARLSGNTIYF.